The present TCR beta chain was sequenced within a study of PD-L1 blockade in urothelial cancer. Whole-study context: Bladder-origin urothelial cancer in males described most of the roughly 30 patients. Findings and caveats of the study: Greater 3-week expansion of tumor-associated blood clones was recorded for durable-benefit patients.

The data were produced by immunoSEQ multiplex PCR, yet TCRdb's version contains in-frame clones alone and is incomplete. The sample lists about 120,000 clones, around 86% occurring once. From germline, CDR1 is MDHEN and CDR2 SYDVKM. The CDR3 length is 16 residues. V was shortened by 5 bases and J by 7 bases, with 23 bases between the two germline ends. Time point reported: peripheral blood 6 weeks after treatment start. Patient disease was locally advanced or metastatic urothelial carcinoma. The table lists this clone with a count of one. Its antigen is unknown. The clonotype comes from a man in his fifties or sixties with urothelial cancer. The gene calls are TRBV28 and TRBJ1-2; tentative D call: TRBD1 (6 bases). The sequencing here drew on PBMCs, taken around atezolizumab (anti-PD-L1) treatment. For the CDR3, the DNA is TGTGCCAGCAGTCTATTAAATTTCCGGACAGCCGGTGGCTACACCTTC. Translating it yields CASSLLNFRTAGGYTF.